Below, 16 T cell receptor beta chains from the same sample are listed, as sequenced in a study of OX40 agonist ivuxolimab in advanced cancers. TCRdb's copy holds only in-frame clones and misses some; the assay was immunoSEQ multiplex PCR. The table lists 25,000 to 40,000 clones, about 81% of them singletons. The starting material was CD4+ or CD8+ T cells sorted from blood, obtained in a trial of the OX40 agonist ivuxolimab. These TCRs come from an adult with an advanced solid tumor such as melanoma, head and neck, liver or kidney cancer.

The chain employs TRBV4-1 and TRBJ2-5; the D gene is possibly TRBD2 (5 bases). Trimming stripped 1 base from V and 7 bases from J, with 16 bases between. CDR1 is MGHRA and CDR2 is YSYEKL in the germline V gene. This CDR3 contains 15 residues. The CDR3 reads CASSQGMTYEGTQYF. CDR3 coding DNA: TGCGCCAGCAGCCAAGGAATGACCTACGAGGGGACCCAGTACTTC.

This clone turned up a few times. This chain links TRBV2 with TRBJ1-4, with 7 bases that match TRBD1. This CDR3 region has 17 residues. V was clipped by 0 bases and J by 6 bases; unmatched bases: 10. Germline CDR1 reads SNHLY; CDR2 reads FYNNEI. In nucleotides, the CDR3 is TGTGCCAGCAGTGAAGCCCCTGGGAGACAGGGTCATGAAAAACTGTTTTTT. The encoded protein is CASSEAPGRQGHEKLFF.

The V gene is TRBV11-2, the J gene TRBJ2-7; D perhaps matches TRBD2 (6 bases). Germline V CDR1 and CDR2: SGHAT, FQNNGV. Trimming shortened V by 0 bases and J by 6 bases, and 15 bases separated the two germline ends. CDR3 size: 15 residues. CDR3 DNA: TGTGCCAGCAGCTTAGAATGGAGGGTACCTGGCGAGCAGTACTTC. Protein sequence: CASSLEWRVPGEQYF.

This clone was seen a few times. CDR3 DNA sequence: TGTGCCAGCAACCTTGGGCCAATCGCTTTCTTT. Its protein is CASNLGPIAFF. The rearrangement links TRBV6-5 to TRBJ1-1, with no clear D. From germline, CDR1 is MNHEY and CDR2 SVGAGI. The CDR3 loop spans 11 amino acids. V lost 7 bases, J lost 11 bases, and 14 bases lay in between.

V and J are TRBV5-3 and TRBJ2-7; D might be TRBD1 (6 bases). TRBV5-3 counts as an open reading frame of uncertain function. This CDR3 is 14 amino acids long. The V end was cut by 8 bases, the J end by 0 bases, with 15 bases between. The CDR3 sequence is CASSPGQNSYEQYF. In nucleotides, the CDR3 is TGTGCCAGCAGCCCCGGACAGAACTCCTACGAGCAGTACTTC.

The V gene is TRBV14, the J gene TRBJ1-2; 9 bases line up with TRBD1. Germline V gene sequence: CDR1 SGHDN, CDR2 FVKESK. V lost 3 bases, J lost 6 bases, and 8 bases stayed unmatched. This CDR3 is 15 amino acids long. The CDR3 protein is CASSHVGQGNNGYTF. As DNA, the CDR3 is TGTGCCAGCAGCCATGTCGGACAGGGGAACAATGGCTACACCTTC.

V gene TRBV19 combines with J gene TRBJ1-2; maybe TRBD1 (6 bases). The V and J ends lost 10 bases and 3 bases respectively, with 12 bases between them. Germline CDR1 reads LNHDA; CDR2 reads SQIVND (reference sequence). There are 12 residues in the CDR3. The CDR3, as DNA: TGTGCCACCAGGGGCCTTGACTATGGCTACACCTTC. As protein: CATRGLDYGYTF.

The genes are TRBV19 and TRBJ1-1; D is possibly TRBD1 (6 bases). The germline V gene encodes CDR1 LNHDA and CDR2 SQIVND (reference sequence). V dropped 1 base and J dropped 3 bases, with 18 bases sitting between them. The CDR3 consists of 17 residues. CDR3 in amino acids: CASSIGSGDLAYTEAFF. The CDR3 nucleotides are TGTGCCAGTAGTATAGGGTCAGGGGACCTGGCGTACACTGAAGCTTTCTTT.

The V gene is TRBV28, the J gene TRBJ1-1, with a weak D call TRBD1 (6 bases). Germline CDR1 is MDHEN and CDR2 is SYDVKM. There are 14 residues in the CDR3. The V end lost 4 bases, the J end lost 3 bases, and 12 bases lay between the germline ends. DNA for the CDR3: TGTGCCAGCAGTTACAGGGCTGAGGACACTGAAGCTTTCTTT. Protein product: CASSYRAEDTEAFF.

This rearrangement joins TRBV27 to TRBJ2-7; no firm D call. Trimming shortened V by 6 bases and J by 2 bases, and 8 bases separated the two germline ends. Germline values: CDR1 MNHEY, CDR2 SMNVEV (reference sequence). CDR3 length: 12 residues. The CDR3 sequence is CASRDGPYEQYF. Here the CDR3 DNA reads TGTGCCAGCAGGGACGGTCCCTACGAGCAGTACTTC.

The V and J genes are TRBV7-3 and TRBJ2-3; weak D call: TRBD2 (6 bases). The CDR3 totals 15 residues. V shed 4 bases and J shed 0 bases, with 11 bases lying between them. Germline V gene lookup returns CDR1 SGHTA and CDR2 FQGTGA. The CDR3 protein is CASSSEGPSTDTQYF. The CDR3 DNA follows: TGTGCCAGCAGCTCGGAGGGCCCTAGCACAGATACGCAGTATTTT.

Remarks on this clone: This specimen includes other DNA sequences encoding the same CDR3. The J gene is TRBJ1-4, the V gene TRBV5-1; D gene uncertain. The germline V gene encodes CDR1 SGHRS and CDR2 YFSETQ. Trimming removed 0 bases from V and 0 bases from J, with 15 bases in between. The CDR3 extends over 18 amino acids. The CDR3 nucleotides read TGCGCCAGCAGCTTGGGATCAGGCTACCCAACAACTAATGAAAAACTGTTTTTT. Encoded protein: CASSLGSGYPTTNEKLFF. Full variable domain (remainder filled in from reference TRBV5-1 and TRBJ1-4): KAGVTQTPRYLIKTRGQQVTLSCSPISGHRSVSWYQQTPGQGLQFLFEYFSETQRNKGNFPGRFSGRQFSNSRSEMNVSTLELGDSALYLCASSLGSGYPTTNEKLFFGSGTQLSVL.

The CDR3 DNA reads as TGCGCCAGCAGTGAGTCCTGGGACAGGTCGAACACCGGGGAGCTGTTTTTT. Its translation is CASSESWDRSNTGELFF. The chain has TRBV10-1 and TRBJ2-2; 8 nucleotides line up with TRBD1. The CDR3 is made up of 17 amino acids. J lost 0 bases, V lost 0 bases, and 3 bases had no gene match. Looked up from germline, CDR1 is WNHNN and CDR2 is SYGVQD (reference sequence).

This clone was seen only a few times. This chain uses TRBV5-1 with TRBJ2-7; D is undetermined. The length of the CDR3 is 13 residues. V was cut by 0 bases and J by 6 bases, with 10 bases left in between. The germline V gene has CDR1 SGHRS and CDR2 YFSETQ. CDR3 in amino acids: CASSLGVSGEQYF. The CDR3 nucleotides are TGCGCCAGCAGCTTGGGGGTTTCTGGCGAGCAGTACTTC.

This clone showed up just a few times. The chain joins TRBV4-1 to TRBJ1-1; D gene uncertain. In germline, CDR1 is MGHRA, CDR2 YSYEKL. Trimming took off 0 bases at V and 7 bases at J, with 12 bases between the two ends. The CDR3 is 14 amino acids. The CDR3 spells CASSQDRWPSEAFF. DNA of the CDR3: TGCGCCAGCAGCCAAGATAGGTGGCCAAGTGAAGCTTTCTTT.

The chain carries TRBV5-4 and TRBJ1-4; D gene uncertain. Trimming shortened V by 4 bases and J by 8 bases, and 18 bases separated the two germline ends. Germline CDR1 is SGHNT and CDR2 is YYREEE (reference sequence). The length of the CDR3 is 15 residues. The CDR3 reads CASSLDPSLREKLFF. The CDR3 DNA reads TGTGCCAGCAGCCTGGACCCTTCCCTAAGAGAAAAACTGTTTTTT.